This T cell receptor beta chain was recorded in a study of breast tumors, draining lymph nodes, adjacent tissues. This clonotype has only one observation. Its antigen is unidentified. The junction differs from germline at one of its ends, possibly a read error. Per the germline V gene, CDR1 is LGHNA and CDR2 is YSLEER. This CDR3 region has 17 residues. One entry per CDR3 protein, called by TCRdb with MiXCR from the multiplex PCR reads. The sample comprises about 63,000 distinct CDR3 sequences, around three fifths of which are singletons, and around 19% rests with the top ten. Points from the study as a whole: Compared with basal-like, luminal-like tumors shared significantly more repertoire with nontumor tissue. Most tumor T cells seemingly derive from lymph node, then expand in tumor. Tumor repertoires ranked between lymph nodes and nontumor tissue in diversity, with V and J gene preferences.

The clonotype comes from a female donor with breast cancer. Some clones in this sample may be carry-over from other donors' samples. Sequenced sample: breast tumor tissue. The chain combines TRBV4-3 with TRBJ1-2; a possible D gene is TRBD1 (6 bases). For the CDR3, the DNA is TGCGCCGGCAGCTACTCGGGACACACGGGGAGTGGCTATGGCTACACCTTC. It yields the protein CAGSYSGHTGSGYGYTF.